Given below is one TCR beta chain in context. The data stem from a study of T cell changes during pregnancy in multiple sclerosis. Generated by immunoSEQ multiplex PCR, the TCRdb table keeps only in-frame clones and is missing some. Counted here are 93,000 or so clones, less than 95% occurring once; the ten biggest clones make up 0.95%. The CDR3 is made up of 15 amino acids. Trimming removed 6 bases from V and 4 bases from J, with 18 bases in between. CDR1 is MNHNY, CDR2 SVGAGI, per germline (reference sequence). The chain has TRBV6-6 and TRBJ1-1; D is unresolved. This clonotype was obtained from a female donor with multiple sclerosis, enrolled in a pregnancy study. Here the sequenced sample was peripheral blood, taken before pregnancy. CDR3 in DNA: TGTGCCAGCAGCTCCCGTAGATCTGCCTCCACTGAAGCTTTCTTT. Its translation is CASSSRRSASTEAFF.